This TCR beta chain was identified in a study of PD-1 blockade in classical Hodgkin lymphoma. A word on this clone: The antigen remains undetermined.

Sequenced by immunoSEQ multiplex PCR; TCRdb stores in-frame clones only, minus some. This table holds around 25,000 clones, 67% found once. This CDR3 is built from 15 residues. In germline, CDR1 is SGDLS, CDR2 YYNGEE. The V gene lost 0 bases and the J gene lost 1 base, with 10 bases spanning the gap. Whole-study results and caveats: By C4D1 there was a significant rise in CD4+ TCR diversity but not in CD8+ TCR diversity. The study found complete responders had baseline diversity similar to newly diagnosed patients. In newly diagnosed patients, baseline TCR diversity was reportedly below that of healthy donors.

Patients all relapsed after autologous stem cell transplantation, and there was variation in brentuximab vedotin exposure. The source is a human donor with classical Hodgkin lymphoma. The chain has TRBV9 and TRBJ1-2; no reliable D call. Sequencing was performed on peripheral blood mononuclear cells (PBMCs), taken before the second cycle of nivolumab. CDR3 nucleotide sequence: TGTGCCAGCAGCGTAGCGGCGGCCGGTAACTATGGCTACACCTTC. Its translation: CASSVAAAGNYGYTF.